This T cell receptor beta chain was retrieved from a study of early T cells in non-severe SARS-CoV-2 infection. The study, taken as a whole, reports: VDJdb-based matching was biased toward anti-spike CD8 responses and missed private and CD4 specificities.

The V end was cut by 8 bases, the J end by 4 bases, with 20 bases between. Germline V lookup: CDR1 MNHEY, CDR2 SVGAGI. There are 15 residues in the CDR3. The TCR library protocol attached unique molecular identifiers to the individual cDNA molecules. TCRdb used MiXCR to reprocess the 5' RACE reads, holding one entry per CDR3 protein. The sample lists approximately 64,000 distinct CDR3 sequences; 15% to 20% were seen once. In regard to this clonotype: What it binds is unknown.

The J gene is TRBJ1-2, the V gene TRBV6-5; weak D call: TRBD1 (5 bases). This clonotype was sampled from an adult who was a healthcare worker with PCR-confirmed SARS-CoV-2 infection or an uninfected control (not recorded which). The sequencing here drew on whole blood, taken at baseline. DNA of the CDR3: TGTGCCAGCGCGGTCGTACACCGGACACTCTATGGCTACACCTTC. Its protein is CASAVVHRTLYGYTF.